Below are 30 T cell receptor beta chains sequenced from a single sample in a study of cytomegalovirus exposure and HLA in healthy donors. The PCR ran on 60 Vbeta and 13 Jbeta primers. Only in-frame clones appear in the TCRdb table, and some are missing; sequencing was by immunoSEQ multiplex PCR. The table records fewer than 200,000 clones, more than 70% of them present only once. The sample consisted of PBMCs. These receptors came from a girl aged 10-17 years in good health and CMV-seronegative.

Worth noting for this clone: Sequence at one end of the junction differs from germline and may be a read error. The CDR3 nucleotides are TGTGCTAGCAGGGGTTGGGACTCAGCTAACTATGGCTACACCTTC. It is translated as CASRGWDSANYGYTF. The chain recombines TRBV7-9 with TRBJ1-2; a weak D match, TRBD1 (6 bases). This CDR3 region has 15 residues. CDR1 and CDR2 from the germline V gene are SEHNR and FQNEAQ (reference sequence).

CDR3 bases: TGCGCCAGCAGTGTCGGGGGTCCGCGGAACACTGAAGCTTTCTTT. It translates to CASSVGGPRNTEAFF. The chain couples TRBV10-2 to TRBJ1-1; D perhaps matches TRBD1 (5 bases). CDR3 length: 15 residues. V gave up 4 bases and J gave up 1 base, with 13 bases separating them. Germline CDR1 and CDR2: WSHSY and SAAADI.

This chain's CDR3 is CASSQRPGQGREANRYTF. As DNA, the CDR3 is TGTGCCAGCAGCCAGAGACCGGGACAGGGAAGGGAGGCAAATCGCTACACCTTC. The chain uses TRBV14 and TRBJ1-2, with TRBD1 matching 9 bases. V was clipped by 3 bases and J by 9 bases; unmatched bases: 20. Germline V gene lookup returns CDR1 SGHDN and CDR2 FVKESK. The CDR3 loop spans 18 amino acids.

CDR3 sequence reads: CASSLEQGEQYF. The CDR3 DNA reads as TGTGCCAGCAGCTTAGAACAGGGAGAGCAGTACTTC. The chain employs TRBV11-2 and TRBJ2-7, with D possibly matching TRBD1 (6 bases). Germline CDR1 and CDR2: SGHAT and FQNNGV. The CDR3 totals 12 residues. Trimming shortened V by 0 bases and J by 7 bases, and 7 bases separated the two germline ends. Using reference TRBV11-2 and TRBJ2-7 for the parts outside the CDR3, the full variable domain is EAGVAQSPRYKIIEKRQSVAFWCNPISGHATLYWYQQILGQGPKLLIQFQNNGVVDDSQLPKDRFSAERLKGVDSTLKIQPAKLEDSAVYLCASSLEQGEQYFGPGTRLTVT.

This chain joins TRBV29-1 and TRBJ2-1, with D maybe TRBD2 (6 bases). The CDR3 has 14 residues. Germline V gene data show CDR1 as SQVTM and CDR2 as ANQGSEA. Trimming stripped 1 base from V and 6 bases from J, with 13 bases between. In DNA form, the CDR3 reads TGCAGCGTTGAAGTCCTGCTAGCGACCAATGAGCAGTTCTTC. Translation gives CSVEVLLATNEQFF.

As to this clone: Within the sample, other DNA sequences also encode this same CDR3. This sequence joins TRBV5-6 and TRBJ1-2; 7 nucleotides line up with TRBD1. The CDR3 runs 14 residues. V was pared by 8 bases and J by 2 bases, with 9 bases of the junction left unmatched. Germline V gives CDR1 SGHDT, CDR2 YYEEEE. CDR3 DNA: TGTGCCAGACGAACCGGGACAGTAAACTATGGCTACACCTTC. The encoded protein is CARRTGTVNYGYTF.

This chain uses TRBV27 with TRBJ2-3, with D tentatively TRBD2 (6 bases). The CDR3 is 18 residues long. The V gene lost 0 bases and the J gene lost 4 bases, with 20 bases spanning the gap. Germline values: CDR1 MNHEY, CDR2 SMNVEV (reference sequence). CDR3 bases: TGTGCCAGCAGTTTATCCCGGTGGGATACGGGGGATGCAGATACGCAGTATTTT. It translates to CASSLSRWDTGDADTQYF.

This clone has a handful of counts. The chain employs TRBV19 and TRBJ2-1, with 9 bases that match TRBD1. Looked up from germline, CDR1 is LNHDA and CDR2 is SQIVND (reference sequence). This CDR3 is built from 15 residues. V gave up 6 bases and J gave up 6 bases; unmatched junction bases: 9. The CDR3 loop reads CASSLTGTGSNEQFF. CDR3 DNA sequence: TGTGCCAGTAGCCTTACCGGGACAGGGTCCAATGAGCAGTTCTTC.

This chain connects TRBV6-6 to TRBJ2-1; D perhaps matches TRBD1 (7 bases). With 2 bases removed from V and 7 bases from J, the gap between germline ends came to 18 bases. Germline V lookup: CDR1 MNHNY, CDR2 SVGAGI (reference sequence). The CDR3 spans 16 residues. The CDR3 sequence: CASSYVSGGSGNEQFF. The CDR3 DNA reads TGTGCCAGCAGTTACGTTTCAGGGGGGTCTGGTAATGAGCAGTTCTTC.

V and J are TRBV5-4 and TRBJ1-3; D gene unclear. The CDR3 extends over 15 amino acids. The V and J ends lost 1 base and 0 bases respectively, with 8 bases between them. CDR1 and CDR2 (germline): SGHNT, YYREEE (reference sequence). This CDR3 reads CASSLRGSSGNTIYF. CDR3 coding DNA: TGTGCCAGCAGCTTGAGAGGGAGCTCTGGAAACACCATATATTTT.

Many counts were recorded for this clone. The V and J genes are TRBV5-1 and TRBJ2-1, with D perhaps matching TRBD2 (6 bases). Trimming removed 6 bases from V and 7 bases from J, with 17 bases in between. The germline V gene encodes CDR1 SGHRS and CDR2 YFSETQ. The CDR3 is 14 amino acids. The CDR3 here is CASTGGVIWNEQFF. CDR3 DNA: TGCGCCAGCACGGGCGGGGTGATTTGGAATGAGCAGTTCTTC.

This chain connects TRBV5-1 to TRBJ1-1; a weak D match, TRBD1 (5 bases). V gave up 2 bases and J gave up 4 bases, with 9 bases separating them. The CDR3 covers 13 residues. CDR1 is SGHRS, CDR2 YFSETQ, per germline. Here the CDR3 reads CASSFYGGTEAFF. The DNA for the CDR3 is TGCGCCAGCAGCTTCTACGGGGGCACTGAAGCTTTCTTT.

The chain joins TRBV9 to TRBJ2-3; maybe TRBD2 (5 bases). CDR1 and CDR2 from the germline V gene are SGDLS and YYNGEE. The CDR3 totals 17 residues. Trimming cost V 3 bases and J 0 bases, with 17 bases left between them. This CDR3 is CASSGIATSTSTDTQYF. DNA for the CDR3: TGTGCCAGCAGCGGAATAGCGACCTCCACTAGCACAGATACGCAGTATTTT. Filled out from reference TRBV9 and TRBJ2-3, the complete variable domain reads DSGVTQTPKHLITATGQRVTLRCSPRSGDLSVYWYQQSLDQGLQFLIQYYNGEERAKGNILERFSAQQFPDLHSELNLSSLELGDSALYFCASSGIATSTSTDTQYFGPGTRLTVL.

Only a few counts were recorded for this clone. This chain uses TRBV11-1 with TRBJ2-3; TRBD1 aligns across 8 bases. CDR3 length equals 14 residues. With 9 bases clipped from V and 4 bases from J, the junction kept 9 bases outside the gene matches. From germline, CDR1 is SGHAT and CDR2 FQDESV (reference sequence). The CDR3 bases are TGTGCCAGTTCGGGACAGGCTTTGGCAGATACGCAGTATTTT. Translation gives CASSGQALADTQYF.

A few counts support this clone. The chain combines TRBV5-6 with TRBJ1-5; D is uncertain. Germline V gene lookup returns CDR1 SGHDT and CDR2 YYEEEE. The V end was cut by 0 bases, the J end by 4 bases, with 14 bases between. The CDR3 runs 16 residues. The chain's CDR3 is CASSLGGGNANQPQHF. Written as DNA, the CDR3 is TGTGCCAGCAGCTTGGGGGGAGGGAATGCTAATCAGCCCCAGCATTTT.

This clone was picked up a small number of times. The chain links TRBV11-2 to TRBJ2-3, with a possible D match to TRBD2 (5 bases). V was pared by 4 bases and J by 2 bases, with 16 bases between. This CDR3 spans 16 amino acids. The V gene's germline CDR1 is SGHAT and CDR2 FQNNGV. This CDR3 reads CASSSSPLAATDTQYF. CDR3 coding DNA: TGTGCCAGCAGCTCCTCCCCTCTAGCTGCCACAGATACGCAGTATTTT.

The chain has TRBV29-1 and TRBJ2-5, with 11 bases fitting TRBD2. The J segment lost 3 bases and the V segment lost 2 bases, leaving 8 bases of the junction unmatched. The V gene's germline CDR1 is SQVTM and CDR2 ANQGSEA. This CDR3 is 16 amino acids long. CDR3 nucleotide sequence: TGCAGCGTTGAAATAGGGACTAGCGGCGGAAAAGAGACCCAGTACTTC. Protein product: CSVEIGTSGGKETQYF.

CDR3 DNA sequence: TGTGCCAGCAGTTACGGAACGGGAGATACGCAGTATTTT. Its protein is CASSYGTGDTQYF. The chain recombines TRBV6-5 with TRBJ2-3; D remains unclear. Trimming took 2 bases from V and 5 from J, leaving 8 bases between them. This CDR3 contains 13 residues. The V gene's germline CDR1 is MNHEY and CDR2 SVGAGI.

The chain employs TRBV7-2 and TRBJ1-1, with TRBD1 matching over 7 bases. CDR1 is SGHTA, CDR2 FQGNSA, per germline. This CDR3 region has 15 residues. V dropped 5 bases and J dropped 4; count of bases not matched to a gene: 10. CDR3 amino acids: CASSPETGYLTEAFF. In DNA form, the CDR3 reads TGTGCCAGCAGCCCGGAGACAGGGTACCTCACTGAAGCTTTCTTT.

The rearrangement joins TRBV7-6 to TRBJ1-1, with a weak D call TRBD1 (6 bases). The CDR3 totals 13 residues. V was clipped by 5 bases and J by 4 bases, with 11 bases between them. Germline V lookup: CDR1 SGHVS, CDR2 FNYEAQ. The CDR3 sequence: CASSPLDSTEAFF. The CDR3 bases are TGTGCCAGCAGCCCTCTGGACAGCACTGAAGCTTTCTTT.

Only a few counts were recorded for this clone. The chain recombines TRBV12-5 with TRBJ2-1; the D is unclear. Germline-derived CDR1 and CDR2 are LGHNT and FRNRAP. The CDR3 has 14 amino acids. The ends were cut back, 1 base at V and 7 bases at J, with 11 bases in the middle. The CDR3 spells CASGLAYKRNEQFF. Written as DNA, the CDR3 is TGTGCTAGTGGTTTGGCCTACAAGAGGAATGAGCAGTTCTTC.

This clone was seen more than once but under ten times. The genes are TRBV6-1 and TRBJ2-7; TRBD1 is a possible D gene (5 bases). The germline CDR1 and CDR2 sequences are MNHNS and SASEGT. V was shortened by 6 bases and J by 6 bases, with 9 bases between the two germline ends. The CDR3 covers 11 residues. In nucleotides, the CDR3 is TGTGCCAGCAGCAACAGGCGCGAGCAGTACTTC. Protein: CASSNRREQYF.

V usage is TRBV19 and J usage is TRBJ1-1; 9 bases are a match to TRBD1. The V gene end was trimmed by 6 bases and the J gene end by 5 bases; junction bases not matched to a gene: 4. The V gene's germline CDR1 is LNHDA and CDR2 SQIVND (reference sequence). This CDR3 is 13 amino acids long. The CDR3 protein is CASRDRGGTEAFF. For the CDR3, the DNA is TGTGCCAGTAGAGACAGGGGGGGAACTGAAGCTTTCTTT.

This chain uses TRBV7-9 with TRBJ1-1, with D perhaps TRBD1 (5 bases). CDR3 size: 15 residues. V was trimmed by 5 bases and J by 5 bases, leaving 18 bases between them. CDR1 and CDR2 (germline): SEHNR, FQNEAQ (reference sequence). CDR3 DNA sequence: TGTGCCAGCAGCGAACGCGGGGGGGTAGGGACTGAAGCTTTCTTT. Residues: CASSERGGVGTEAFF.

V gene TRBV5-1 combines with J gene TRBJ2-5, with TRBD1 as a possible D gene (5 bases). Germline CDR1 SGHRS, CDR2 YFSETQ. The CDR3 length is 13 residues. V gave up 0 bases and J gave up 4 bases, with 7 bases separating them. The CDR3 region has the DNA TGCGCCAGCAGCTTGGCAGGGCCAGAGACCCAGTACTTC. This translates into CASSLAGPETQYF.

DNA for the CDR3: TGTGCCAGCAGACCCGACAGGTTCTCCTACAATGAGCAGTTCTTC. Amino acid sequence: CASRPDRFSYNEQFF. The chain recombines TRBV6-5 with TRBJ2-1; possible D gene TRBD1, 6 bases. The V end lost 6 bases, the J end lost 0 bases, and 12 bases lay between the germline ends. CDR1 and CDR2 from the germline V gene are MNHEY and SVGAGI. This CDR3 spans 15 amino acids.

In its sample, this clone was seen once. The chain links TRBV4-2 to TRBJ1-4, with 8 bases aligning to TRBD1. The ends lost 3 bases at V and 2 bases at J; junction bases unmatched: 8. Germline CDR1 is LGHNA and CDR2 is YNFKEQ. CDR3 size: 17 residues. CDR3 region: CASSHLDRGATNEKLFF. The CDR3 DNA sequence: TGTGCCAGCAGCCACTTAGACAGGGGAGCGACTAATGAAAAACTGTTTTTT.

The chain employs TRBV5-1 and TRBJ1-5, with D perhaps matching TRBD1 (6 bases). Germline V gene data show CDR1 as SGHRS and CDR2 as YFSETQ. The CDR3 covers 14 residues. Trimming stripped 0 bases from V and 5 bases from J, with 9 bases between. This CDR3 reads CASSLGEGDQPQHF. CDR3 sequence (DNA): TGCGCCAGCAGCTTGGGGGAGGGGGATCAGCCCCAGCATTTT.

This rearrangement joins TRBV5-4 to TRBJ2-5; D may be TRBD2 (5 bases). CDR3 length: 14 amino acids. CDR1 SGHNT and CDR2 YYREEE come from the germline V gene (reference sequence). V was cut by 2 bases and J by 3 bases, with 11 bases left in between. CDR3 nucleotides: TGTGCCAGCAGCTTCGGTGGGCGGGAAGAGACCCAGTACTTC. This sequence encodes CASSFGGREETQYF.

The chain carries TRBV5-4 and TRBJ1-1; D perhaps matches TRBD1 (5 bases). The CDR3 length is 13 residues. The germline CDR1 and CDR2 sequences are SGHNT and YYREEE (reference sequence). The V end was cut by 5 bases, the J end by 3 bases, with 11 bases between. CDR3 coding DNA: TGTGCCAGCAGTTCCTTAGGGGACACTGAAGCTTTCTTT. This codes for CASSSLGDTEAFF.